The 9 T cell receptor beta chains below were found in one sample sequenced in a study of T and B cells in COVID-19 patients. TRB was amplified from approximately 250-480 ng of blood genomic DNA. Multiplex PCR with BIOMED2 TRB-A/B primer pools amplified TRB rearrangements. MiXCR, applied by TCRdb to the multiplex PCR reads, yields one record per CDR3 protein. The sample carries thousands of distinct CDR3 sequences, 20% recorded once. Sequenced material: blood. Receptors were obtained from a human donor who had recovered from COVID-19.

By share, this clonotype counts as medium-sized. The chain joins TRBV15 to TRBJ2-7; 9 positions agree with TRBD1. With 3 bases clipped from V and 5 bases from J, the junction kept 5 bases outside the gene matches. Germline values: CDR1 LNHNV, CDR2 YYDKDF (reference sequence). The CDR3 is made up of 14 amino acids. Here the CDR3 reads CATSRGTGRDEQYF. CDR3 nucleotides: TGTGCCACCAGCAGGGGGACAGGGAGAGACGAGCAGTACTTC.

This clonotype was seen only a few times. The chain is built from TRBV7-6 and TRBJ2-4; D uncertain. Germline values: CDR1 SGHVS, CDR2 FNYEAQ. Trimming took off 2 bases at V and 5 bases at J, with 13 bases between the two ends. The CDR3 is made up of 15 amino acids. CDR3 region: CASSLNSPPQNIQYF. For the CDR3, the DNA is TGTGCCAGCAGCTTAAATTCTCCGCCCCAAAACATTCAGTACTTC.

This chain uses TRBV5-8 with TRBJ2-3, with unresolved D. Trimming stripped 5 bases from V and 0 bases from J, with 22 bases between. Germline CDR1 reads SGHTS; CDR2 reads YDEGEE. The CDR3 consists of 18 residues. The chain's CDR3 is CASSEVYSLRTSTDTQYF. CDR3 nucleotides: TGTGCCAGCAGTGAGGTATACAGCCTCCGTACTAGCACAGATACGCAGTATTTT.

This clonotype was counted between two and nine times. The V and J genes are TRBV4-2 and TRBJ2-3; TRBD2 matches 14 bases. After removal of 3 bases from V and 7 bases from J, the junction contained 9 bases not matched to a gene. The CDR3 covers 17 residues. Germline V CDR1 and CDR2: LGHNA, YNFKEQ. DNA for the CDR3: TGTGCCAGCAGCCAGGGAACTGGGACTAGCGGGGGAAATACGCAGTATTTT. Translated, it gives CASSQGTGTSGGNTQYF.

This clonotype has at least ten counts. This chain joins TRBV20-1 and TRBJ2-2; the D is unclear. Germline CDR1 is DFQATT and CDR2 is SNEGSKA (reference sequence). Trimming removed 2 bases from V and 9 bases from J, with 13 bases in between. The CDR3 totals 13 residues. CDR3 in amino acids: CSARTQGLRELFF. CDR3 DNA: TGCAGTGCTAGAACGCAAGGGCTCCGGGAGCTGTTTTTT.

The chain's CDR3 is CASSLGGGSRTDTQYF. The CDR3 DNA is TGTGCCAGCAGCTTGGGGGGGGGTTCCCGCACAGATACGCAGTATTTT. The rearrangement links TRBV5-4 to TRBJ2-3; 7 bases line up with TRBD2. The CDR3 length is 16 residues. CDR1 is SGHNT, CDR2 YYREEE, per germline (reference sequence). With V trimmed by 0 bases and J by 1 base, 5 bases remained unmatched. Using reference TRBV5-4 and TRBJ2-3 for the parts outside the CDR3, the full variable domain is ETGVTQSPTHLIKTRGQQVTLRCSSQSGHNTVSWYQQALGQGPQFIFQYYREEENGRGNFPPRFSGLQFPNYSSELNVNALELDDSALYLCASSLGGGSRTDTQYFGPGTRLTVL.

This clonotype was recorded at least ten times. The chain uses TRBV27 and TRBJ1-5; 7 bases are shared with TRBD1. CDR3 length: 15 residues. Looked up from germline, CDR1 is MNHEY and CDR2 is SMNVEV (reference sequence). Trimming cost V 6 bases and J 4 bases; bases outside gene matches: 9. The CDR3 sequence: CASRSDRLGNQPQHF. CDR3 nucleotides: TGTGCCAGCAGGTCGGACAGGTTAGGGAATCAGCCCCAGCATTTT.

This clonotype was detected many times. V gene TRBV18 combines with J gene TRBJ2-7, with D perhaps TRBD2 (6 bases). V lost 3 bases and J lost 0, with 12 bases in between. The length of the CDR3 is 15 residues. CDR1 and CDR2 from the germline V gene are KGHSH and LQKENI. The CDR3 here is CASSPRDFFSYEQYF. DNA of the CDR3: TGTGCCAGCTCACCCCGGGACTTCTTCTCCTACGAGCAGTACTTC.

The rearrangement uses TRBV11-2 and TRBJ2-7; 7 bases fit TRBD2. The CDR3 runs 12 residues. CDR1 is SGHAT, CDR2 FQNNGV, per germline. V lost 5 bases, J lost 4 bases, and 2 bases stayed unmatched. This CDR3 reads CASSRSGYEQYF. CDR3 bases: TGTGCCAGCAGCCGTAGCGGGTACGAGCAGTACTTC.